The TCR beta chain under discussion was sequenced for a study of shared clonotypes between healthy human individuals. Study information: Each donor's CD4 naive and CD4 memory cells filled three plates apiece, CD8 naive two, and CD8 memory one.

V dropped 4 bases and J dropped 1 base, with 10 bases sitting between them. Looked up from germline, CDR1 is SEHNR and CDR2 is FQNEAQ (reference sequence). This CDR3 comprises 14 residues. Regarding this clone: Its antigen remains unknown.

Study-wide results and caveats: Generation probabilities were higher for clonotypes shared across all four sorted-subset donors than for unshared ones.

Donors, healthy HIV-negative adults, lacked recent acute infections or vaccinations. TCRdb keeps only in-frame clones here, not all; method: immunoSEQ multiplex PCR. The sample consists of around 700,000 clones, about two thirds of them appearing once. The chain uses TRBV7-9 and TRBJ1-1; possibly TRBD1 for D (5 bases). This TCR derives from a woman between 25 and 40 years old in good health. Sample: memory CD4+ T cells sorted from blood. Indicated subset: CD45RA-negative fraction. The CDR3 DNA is TGTGCCAGCAGCTCCCTCAGGGAGAACACTGAAGCTTTCTTT. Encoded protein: CASSSLRENTEAFF. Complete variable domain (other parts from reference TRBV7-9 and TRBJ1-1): DTGVSQNPRHKITKRGQNVTFRCDPISEHNRLYWYRQTLGQGPEFLTYFQNEAQLEKSRLLSDRFSAERPKGSFSTLEIQRTEQGDSAMYLCASSSLRENTEAFFGQGTRLTVV.